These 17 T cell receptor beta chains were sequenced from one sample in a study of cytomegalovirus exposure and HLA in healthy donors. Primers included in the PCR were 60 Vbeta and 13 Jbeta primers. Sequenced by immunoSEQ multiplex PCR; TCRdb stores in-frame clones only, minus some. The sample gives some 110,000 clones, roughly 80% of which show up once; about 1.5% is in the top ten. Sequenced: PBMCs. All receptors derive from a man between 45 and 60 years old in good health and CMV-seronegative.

The CDR3 coding sequence is TGTGCCAGCAGTGGCGGACTAGCGGGAACAGATACGCAGTATTTT. Amino acid sequence: CASSGGLAGTDTQYF. The J gene is TRBJ2-3, the V gene TRBV6-5; TRBD2 matches 12 bases. Germline-derived CDR1 and CDR2 are MNHEY and SVGAGI. CDR3 length: 15 amino acids. The V gene end was trimmed by 5 bases and the J gene end by 3 bases; junction bases not matched to a gene: 3.

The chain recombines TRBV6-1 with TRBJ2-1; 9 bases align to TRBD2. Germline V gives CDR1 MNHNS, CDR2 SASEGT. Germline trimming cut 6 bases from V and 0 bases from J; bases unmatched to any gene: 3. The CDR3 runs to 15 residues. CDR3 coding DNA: TGTGCCAGCAGCCTACTAGCGGGCTCCTACAATGAGCAGTTCTTC. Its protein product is CASSLLAGSYNEQFF.

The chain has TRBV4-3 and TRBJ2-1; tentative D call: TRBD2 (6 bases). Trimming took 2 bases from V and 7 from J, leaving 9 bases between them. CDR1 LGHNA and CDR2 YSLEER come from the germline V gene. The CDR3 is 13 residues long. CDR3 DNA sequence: TGCGCCAGCAGCCAAATCGCGGGGAATGAGCAGTTCTTC. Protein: CASSQIAGNEQFF.

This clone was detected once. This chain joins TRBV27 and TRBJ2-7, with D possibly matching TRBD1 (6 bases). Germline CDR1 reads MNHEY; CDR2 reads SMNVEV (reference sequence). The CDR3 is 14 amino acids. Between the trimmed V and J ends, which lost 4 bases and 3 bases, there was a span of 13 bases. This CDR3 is CASSSGRTVYEQYF. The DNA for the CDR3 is TGTGCCAGCAGTTCCGGACGGACAGTCTACGAGCAGTACTTC.

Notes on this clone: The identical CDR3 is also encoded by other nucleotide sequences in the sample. The CDR3 region has the DNA TGTGCCAGCAGCTTAGAGGACAGAGAGACCCAGTACTTC. It is translated as CASSLEDRETQYF. The chain couples TRBV7-2 to TRBJ2-5; perhaps TRBD1 as D (6 bases). The V gene's germline CDR1 is SGHTA and CDR2 FQGNSA. V was pared by 1 base and J by 4 bases, with 7 bases between. This CDR3 contains 13 residues.

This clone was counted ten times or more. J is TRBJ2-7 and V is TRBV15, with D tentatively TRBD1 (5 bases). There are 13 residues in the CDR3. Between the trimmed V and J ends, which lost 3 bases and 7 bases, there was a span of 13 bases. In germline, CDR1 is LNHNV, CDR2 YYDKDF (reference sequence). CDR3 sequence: CATSRGRTGEQYV. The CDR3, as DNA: TGTGCCACCAGCAGGGGTCGTACAGGAGAGCAGTACGTC.

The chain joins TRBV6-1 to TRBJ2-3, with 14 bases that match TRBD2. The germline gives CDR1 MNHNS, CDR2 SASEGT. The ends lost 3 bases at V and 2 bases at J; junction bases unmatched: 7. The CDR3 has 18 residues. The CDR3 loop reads CASSEGLAGATFTDTQYF. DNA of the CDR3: TGTGCCAGCAGTGAGGGACTAGCGGGGGCCACGTTCACAGATACGCAGTATTTT.

CDR3 nucleotides: TGTGCCTGGAGTGTAAGAGGATCTGGAAACACCATATATTTT. It encodes CAWSVRGSGNTIYF. The chain combines TRBV30 with TRBJ1-3, with no clear D. The CDR3 sequence is 14 residues long. The ends were cut back, 0 bases at V and 1 base at J, with 7 bases in the middle. The germline gives CDR1 GTSNPN, CDR2 SVGIG (reference sequence).

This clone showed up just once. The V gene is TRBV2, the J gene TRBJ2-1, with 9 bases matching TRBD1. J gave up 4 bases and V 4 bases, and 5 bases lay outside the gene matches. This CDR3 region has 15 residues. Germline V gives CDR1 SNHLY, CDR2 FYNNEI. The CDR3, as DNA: TGTGCCAGCAGTGGAGGGACAGGGATGTACAATGAGCAGTTCTTC. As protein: CASSGGTGMYNEQFF.

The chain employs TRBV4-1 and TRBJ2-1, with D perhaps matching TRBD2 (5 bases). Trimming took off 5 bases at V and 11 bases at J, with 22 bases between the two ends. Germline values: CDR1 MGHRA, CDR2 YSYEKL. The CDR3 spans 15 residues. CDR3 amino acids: CASSSTGLLDLKQFF. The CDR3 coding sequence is TGCGCCAGCAGCAGCACCGGACTGCTCGACCTTAAGCAGTTCTTC.

The CDR3 is CASTTKTSLDAEAFF. Here the CDR3 DNA reads TGTGCCAGCACCACTAAAACCAGCCTAGACGCTGAAGCTTTCTTT. The V gene is TRBV2, the J gene TRBJ1-1; no clear D. The CDR3 contains 15 residues. The germline gives CDR1 SNHLY, CDR2 FYNNEI. Trimming shortened V by 7 bases and J by 6 bases, and 21 bases separated the two germline ends.

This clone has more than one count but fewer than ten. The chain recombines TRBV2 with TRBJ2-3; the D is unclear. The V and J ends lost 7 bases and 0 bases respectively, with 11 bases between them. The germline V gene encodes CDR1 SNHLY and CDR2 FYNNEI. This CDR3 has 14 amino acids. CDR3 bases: TGTGCCAGCACCTTAGAGACTAGCACAGATACGCAGTATTTT. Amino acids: CASTLETSTDTQYF.

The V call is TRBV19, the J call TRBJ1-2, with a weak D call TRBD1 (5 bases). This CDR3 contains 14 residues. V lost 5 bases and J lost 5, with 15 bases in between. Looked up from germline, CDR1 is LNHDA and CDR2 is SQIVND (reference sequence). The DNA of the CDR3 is TGTGCCAGTAGTCCGGCGGGGGACGGTTATGGCTACACCTTC. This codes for CASSPAGDGYGYTF.

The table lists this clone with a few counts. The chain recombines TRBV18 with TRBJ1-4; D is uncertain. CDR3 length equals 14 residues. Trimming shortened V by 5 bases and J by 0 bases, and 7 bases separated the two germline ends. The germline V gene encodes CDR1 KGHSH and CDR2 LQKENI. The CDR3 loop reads CASSGGTTNEKLFF. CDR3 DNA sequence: TGTGCCAGCTCAGGCGGGACAACTAATGAAAAACTGTTTTTT.

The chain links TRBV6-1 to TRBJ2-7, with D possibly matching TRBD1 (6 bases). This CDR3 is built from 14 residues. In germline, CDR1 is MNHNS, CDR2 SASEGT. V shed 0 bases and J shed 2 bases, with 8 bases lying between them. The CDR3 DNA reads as TGTGCCAGCAGTGAAGCCGGGACAACCTACGAGCAGTACTTC. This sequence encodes CASSEAGTTYEQYF.

The CDR3 sequence is CASSRPRDFINEQFF. The DNA for the CDR3 is TGTGCCAGCAGCCGCCCCCGGGACTTCATAAATGAGCAGTTCTTC. The chain combines TRBV14 with TRBJ2-1; D possibly corresponds to TRBD2 (6 bases). The germline V gene encodes CDR1 SGHDN and CDR2 FVKESK. The CDR3 runs to 15 residues. Trimming removed 4 bases from V and 7 bases from J, with 17 bases in between.

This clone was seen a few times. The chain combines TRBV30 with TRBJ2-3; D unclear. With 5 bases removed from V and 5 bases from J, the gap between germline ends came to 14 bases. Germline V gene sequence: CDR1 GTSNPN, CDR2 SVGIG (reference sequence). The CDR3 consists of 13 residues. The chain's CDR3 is CAWARGLGDTQYF. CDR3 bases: TGTGCCTGGGCACGTGGGCTGGGAGATACGCAGTATTTT.